A selection of T cell receptor beta chains follows, all from one sample in a study of control samples from healthy donors and cancer patients. TCRdb's table, derived via immunoSEQ multiplex PCR, lists solely in-frame clones and lacks some. Of 210,000 or so clones in the sample, over 80% are singletons; the top ten hold 1.5% to 2%. The material sequenced was blood. All receptors derive from a man aged 30 to 39 in good health. CDR3s include the opening cysteine and the closing phenylalanine or tryptophan. A D gene is named only where the DNA matches it firmly. Size values are once, few and many counts, or a class for expanded clones, and some rows have none.

clone_size	d_call	v_call	j_call	cdr3_aa	cdr3_nt
-	-	TRBV6-5	TRBJ1-1	CASSKLLGTEAFF	TGTGCCAGCAGTAAACTCCTAGGCACTGAAGCTTTCTTT
-	-	TRBV6-6	TRBJ2-5	CASSYSAGVVRETQYF	TGTGCCAGCAGTTACTCTGCAGGGGTTGTACGGGAGACCCAGTACTTC
-	-	TRBV30	TRBJ2-3	CAWTRTLSTDTQYF	TGTGCCTGGACAAGGACTCTTAGCACAGATACGCAGTATTTT
-	-	TRBV19	TRBJ1-3	CASSPAGYSGNTIYF	TGTGCCAGTAGTCCCGCCGGGTACTCTGGAAACACCATATATTTT
-	TRBD1	TRBV6-5	TRBJ2-7	CASSPGTGGSYEQYF	TGTGCCAGCAGTCCCGGGACAGGAGGCTCCTACGAGCAGTACTTC
-	-	TRBV27	TRBJ1-2	CASRTTGYAMGYTF	TGTGCCAGCAGAACGACAGGTTATGCTATGGGCTACACCTTC
-	-	TRBV10-2	TRBJ1-5	CASSESQSNQPQHF	TGCGCCAGCAGTGAGTCGCAGAGCAATCAGCCCCAGCATTTT
-	-	TRBV7-9	TRBJ1-2	CASSLAGSPDGYTF	TGTGCCAGCAGCTTAGCGGGCAGCCCAGATGGCTACACCTTC
-	-	TRBV21-1	TRBJ2-1	CASSKVRGPTGEQFF	TGTGCCAGCAGCAAAGTCAGGGGGCCAACGGGTGAGCAGTTCTTC
-	-	TRBV7-3	TRBJ1-1	CASSWTGPGTEAFF	TGTGCCAGCAGCTGGACTGGACCTGGGACTGAAGCTTTCTTT
once	TRBD1	TRBV29-1	TRBJ1-1	CSADRVNTEAFF	TGCAGCGCCGACAGGGTGAACACTGAAGCTTTCTTT
-	TRBD1	TRBV11-2	TRBJ1-1	CASSTDRAATTEAFF	TGTGCCAGCAGCACAGACAGGGCGGCGACCACTGAAGCTTTCTTT
-	-	TRBV5-1	TRBJ2-7	CASSFSGGIDYEQYF	TGCGCCAGCAGCTTCTCCGGGGGAATCGATTACGAGCAGTACTTC
-	-	TRBV5-4	TRBJ1-1	CASSFLGRNTEAFF	TGTGCCAGCAGCTTTCTGGGTAGGAACACTGAAGCTTTCTTT
-	-	TRBV7-9	TRBJ1-5	CASSLEGTQPQHF	TGTGCCAGCAGCTTGGAGGGTACTCAGCCCCAGCATTTT
-	-	TRBV5-1	TRBJ2-3	CASSLDGRSVDTQYF	TGCGCCAGCAGCTTGGATGGGCGAAGTGTGGATACGCAGTATTTT
-	-	TRBV6-5	TRBJ1-3	CASKRERASGNTIYF	TGTGCCAGCAAGCGGGAAAGGGCCTCTGGAAACACCATATATTTT
-	TRBD2	TRBV11-2	TRBJ2-2	CASRPPGLATGELFF	TGTGCCAGCAGGCCACCGGGACTAGCGACCGGGGAGCTGTTTTTT
-	TRBD1	TRBV7-2	TRBJ2-1	CASSLRGGGEQFF	TGTGCCAGCAGCTTACGAGGGGGCGGGGAGCAGTTCTTC
-	-	TRBV28	TRBJ2-7	CASSPTNAGRTYEQYF	TGTGCCAGCAGCCCGACCAACGCCGGGAGAACCTACGAGCAGTACTTC
-	TRBD1	TRBV2	TRBJ1-4	CASRQTGQGPNEKLFF	TGTGCCAGCAGACAAACAGGACAGGGCCCTAATGAAAAACTGTTTTTT
-	-	TRBV6-1	TRBJ2-6	CASSEGITVEANVLTF	TGTGCCAGCAGTGAAGGCATCACCGTTGAGGCCAACGTCCTGACTTTC
-	TRBD1	TRBV27	TRBJ2-1	CASRNGTGGLNEQFF	TGTGCCAGCAGAAACGGGACAGGGGGTTTGAATGAGCAGTTCTTC
-	TRBD1	TRBV12-5	TRBJ1-5	CASGTTGQSSNQPQHF	TGTGCTAGTGGTACCACGGGACAGTCTAGCAATCAGCCCCAGCATTTT
once	-	TRBV30	TRBJ1-5	CAWSPDSNQPQHF	TGTGCCTGGTCCCCGGATAGCAATCAGCCCCAGCATTTT
-	-	TRBV18	TRBJ1-6	CASSPRDVQGNSPLHF	TGTGCCAGCTCACCACGGGACGTGCAGGGAAATTCACCCCTCCACTTT
-	TRBD1	TRBV24-1	TRBJ2-1	CATSEKTGGSYNEQFF	TGTGCCACCAGTGAAAAGACAGGGGGCTCCTACAATGAGCAGTTCTTC
once	TRBD2	TRBV7-2	TRBJ2-3	CASSLALAGGETQYF	TGTGCCAGCAGCTTAGCCCTAGCGGGGGGGGAAACGCAGTATTTT
-	-	TRBV5-1	TRBJ1-3	CASSLQSEPGNTIYF	TGCGCCAGCAGCTTGCAATCTGAGCCGGGAAACACCATATATTTT
once	-	TRBV9	TRBJ2-3	CASSVGRDTDTQYF	TGTGCCAGCAGCGTCGGCAGAGACACAGATACGCAGTATTTT
-	-	TRBV2	TRBJ2-4	CASYTTPPHSGAKNIQYF	TGTGCCAGCTACACGACGCCCCCTCACAGTGGGGCCAAAAACATTCAGTACTTC
-	-	TRBV3-1/TRBV3-2	TRBJ1-1	CASSLQGVNTEAFF	TGTGCCAGCAGCCTTCAGGGAGTAAACACTGAAGCTTTCTTT
-	-	TRBV7-9	TRBJ1-5	CASSRQSNQPQHF	TGTGCCAGCAGTCGACAGTCCAATCAGCCCCAGCATTTT
-	-	TRBV12-5	TRBJ2-3	CASAPQSGGTDTQYF	TGTGCTAGTGCCCCCCAGAGTGGAGGCACAGATACGCAGTATTTT
-	TRBD1	TRBV6-5	TRBJ2-5	CASRDRGRRLETQYF	TGTGCCAGCAGGGACAGGGGGCGCCGGTTGGAGACCCAGTACTTC
once	-	TRBV13	TRBJ2-7	CASSSLGLGVSSYEQYF	TGTGCCAGCAGCTCCCTTGGGCTGGGGGTGAGCTCCTACGAGCAGTACTTC
-	-	TRBV4-2	TRBJ2-7	CASSPPGLATYEQYF	TGTGCCAGCAGCCCTCCGGGACTCGCAACCTACGAGCAGTACTTC
few	-	TRBV7-7	TRBJ1-3	CASSLEGRIGNTIYF	TGTGCCAGCAGCTTAGAGGGCAGGATCGGAAACACCATATATTTT
-	TRBD1	TRBV7-9	TRBJ2-1	CASSTRDRILFGEQFF	TGTGCCAGCAGCACCCGGGACAGGATATTGTTTGGGGAGCAGTTCTTC
-	-	TRBV12-3/TRBV12-4	TRBJ1-3	CASRPKGGNTIYF	TGTGCCAGCAGGCCCAAGGGGGGAAACACCATATATTTT
once	-	TRBV6-5	TRBJ1-2	CASRPGPNYGYTF	TGTGCCAGCAGGCCAGGGCCTAACTATGGCTACACCTTC
many	TRBD1	TRBV19	TRBJ2-3	CASSIPPGQGADTQYF	TGTGCCAGTAGTATACCACCGGGACAGGGGGCAGATACGCAGTATTTT
-	-	TRBV27	TRBJ1-4	CASSYQGSEKLFF	TGTGCCAGCAGTTACCAGGGATCAGAAAAACTGTTTTTT
-	TRBD2	TRBV30	TRBJ2-5	CAWSAPGLAGQTQYF	TGTGCCTGGAGTGCCCCGGGACTAGCGGGGCAGACCCAGTACTTC
-	-	TRBV25-1	TRBJ2-2	CASSEYGQATGELFF	TGTGCCAGCAGTGAATACGGGCAGGCCACCGGGGAGCTGTTTTTT
-	TRBD2	TRBV3-1/TRBV3-2	TRBJ2-7	CASSQVGWTSGKDYEQYF	TGTGCCAGCAGCCAAGTTGGGTGGACTAGCGGAAAAGACTACGAGCAGTACTTC
-	-	TRBV24-1	TRBJ2-1	CAVTGNEQFF	TGTGCCGTCACAGGGAATGAGCAGTTCTTC